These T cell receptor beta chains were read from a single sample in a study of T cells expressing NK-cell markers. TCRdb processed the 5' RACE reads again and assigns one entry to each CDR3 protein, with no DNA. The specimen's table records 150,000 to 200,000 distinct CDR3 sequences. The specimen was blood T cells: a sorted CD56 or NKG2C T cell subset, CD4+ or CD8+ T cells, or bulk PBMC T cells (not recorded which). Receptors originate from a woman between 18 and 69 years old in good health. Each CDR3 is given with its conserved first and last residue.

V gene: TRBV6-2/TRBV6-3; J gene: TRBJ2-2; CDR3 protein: CASVRGAYGELFF
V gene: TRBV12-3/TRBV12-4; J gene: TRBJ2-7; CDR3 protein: CASRWTSGSYEQYF
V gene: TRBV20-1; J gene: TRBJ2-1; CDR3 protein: CSAQTGLAASSYNEQFF
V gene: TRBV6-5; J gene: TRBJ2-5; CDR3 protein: CASSYNQGGETQYF
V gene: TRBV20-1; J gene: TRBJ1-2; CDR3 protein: CSARRGGGYGYTF
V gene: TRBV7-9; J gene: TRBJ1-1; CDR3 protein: CASSLGMAGVNTEAFF
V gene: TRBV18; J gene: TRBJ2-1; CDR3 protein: CASSLVVAGGHNEQFF
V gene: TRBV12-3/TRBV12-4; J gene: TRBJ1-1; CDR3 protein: CASSKTSANTEAFF
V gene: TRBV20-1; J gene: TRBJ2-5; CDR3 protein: CSARDHREGGAKETQYF
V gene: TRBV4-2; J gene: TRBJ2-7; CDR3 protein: CASSQDLSSDLYEQYF
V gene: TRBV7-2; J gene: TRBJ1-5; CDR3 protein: CASSPGLTALINQPQHF
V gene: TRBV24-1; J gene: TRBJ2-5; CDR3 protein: CATSDSRQGGETQYF
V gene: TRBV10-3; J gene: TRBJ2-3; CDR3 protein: CAISESQANMDTQYF
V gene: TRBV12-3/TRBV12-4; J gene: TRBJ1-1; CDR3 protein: CASQSTMQNTEAFF
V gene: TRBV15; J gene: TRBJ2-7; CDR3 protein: CATSSGVDFLDYEQYF
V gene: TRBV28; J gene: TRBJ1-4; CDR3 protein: CASSFPRGNEKLFF
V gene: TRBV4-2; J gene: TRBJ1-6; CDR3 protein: CASSQGRRSPLHF
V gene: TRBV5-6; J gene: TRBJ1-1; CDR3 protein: CASSLLGRANTEAFF
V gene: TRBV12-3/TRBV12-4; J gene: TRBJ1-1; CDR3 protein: CASSVRQGIAEAFF
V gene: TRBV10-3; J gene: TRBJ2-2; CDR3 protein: CAIRSGDGSGNTGELFF
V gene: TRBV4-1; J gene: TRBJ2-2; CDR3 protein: CASSQPAGRTGELFF
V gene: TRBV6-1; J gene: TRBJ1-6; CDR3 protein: CASSGPTGVNSPLHF
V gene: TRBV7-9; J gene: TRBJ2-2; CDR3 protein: CASSTTAGRGTGELFF
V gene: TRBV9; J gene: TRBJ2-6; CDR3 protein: CASSASPIAGANVLTF
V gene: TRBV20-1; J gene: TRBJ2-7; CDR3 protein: CSARRSSGWSRTVYEQYF
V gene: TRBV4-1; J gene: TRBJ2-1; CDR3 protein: CASSQDRTSGNNEQFF
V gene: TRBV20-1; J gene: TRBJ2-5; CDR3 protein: CSAFSGRAGETQYF
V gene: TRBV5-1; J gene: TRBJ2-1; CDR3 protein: CASSGTSGSIGEQFF
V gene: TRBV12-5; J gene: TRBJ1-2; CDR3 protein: CASGFGTGGYTF
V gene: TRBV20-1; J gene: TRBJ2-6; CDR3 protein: CSAAPSFESGANVLTF
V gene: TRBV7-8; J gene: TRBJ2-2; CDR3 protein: CASSPSAGSNTGELFF
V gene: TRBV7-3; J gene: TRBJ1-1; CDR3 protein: CASSLQGARNTEAFF
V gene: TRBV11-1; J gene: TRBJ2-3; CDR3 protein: CASSLVTGSTDTQYF
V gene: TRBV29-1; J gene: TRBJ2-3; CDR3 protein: CSVGTSFTDTQYF
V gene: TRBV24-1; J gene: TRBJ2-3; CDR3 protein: CATSLVGDGDTQYF
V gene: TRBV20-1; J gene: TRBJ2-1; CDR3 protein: CSASSRLRGYNEQFF
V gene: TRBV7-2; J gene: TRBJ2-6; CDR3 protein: CASSLAGRVSGANVLTF